The entry below gives a single T cell receptor (beta chain) sequence along with its context. Participants' own reports of clinical history determined their cohort assignment. Recovered Cohort 3 donors showed two negative PCRs, clearance, or symptom resolution. These data come from a study of blood T cell repertoires in COVID-19. Study as a whole: The United States, Italy and Spain supplied acute and convalescent COVID-19 samples.

The CDR3 has 13 residues. CDR1 is MNHEY and CDR2 is SVGAGI in the germline V gene. The V and J ends lost 6 bases and 5 bases, in that order; junction bases with no gene match: 3. Original methodology: Reference gene primers were amplified, and this amplification served to estimate nucleated cell counts. The table came from immunoSEQ multiplex PCR; TCRdb's copy has only in-frame clones and leaves some out. V, J and clone size reflect that table, while D and trimming were determined from the DNA. This table has around 480,000 clones, roughly nine tenths appearing once. This clonotype was obtained from a woman aged 18-29 years who had recovered from COVID-19. The chain combines TRBV6-5 with TRBJ1-2, with 10 bases that match TRBD1. The sample was PBMCs or T cells enriched from blood (not recorded which). The CDR3: CASSRGQGYGYTF. The CDR3 region has the DNA TGTGCCAGCAGCAGGGGACAGGGGTATGGCTACACCTTC.